Listed here are 24 T cell receptor beta chains from one sample, sequenced in a study of CD8 T cells in ankylosing spondylitis. TCRdb recomputed calls from the 5' RACE reads with MiXCR, one row per CDR3 protein. The table shows about 130,000 distinct CDR3 sequences, with roughly an eighth occurring only once. The sample was blood, either unsorted or a sorted T cell fraction (not recorded which). The receptors were sampled from a female donor with ankylosing spondylitis or in good health (not recorded which).

This clonotype was seen ten or more times. J is TRBJ2-7 and V is TRBV5-6, with TRBD2 identical over 9 bases. Germline CDR1 reads SGHDT; CDR2 reads YYEEEE. CDR3 size: 13 residues. Losses at the gene ends were 5 bases for V and 5 bases for J; bases not matched to a gene: 5. The chain's CDR3 is CASRFSGSHEQYF. In nucleotides, the CDR3 is TGTGCCAGCAGGTTTAGCGGGAGCCACGAGCAGTACTTC.

In this sample, this clonotype turned up many times. The chain employs TRBV7-8 and TRBJ1-4; 7 nucleotides line up with TRBD1. V trimming: 0 bases; J trimming: 7 bases; junction bases outside the gene matches: 17. The germline CDR1 and CDR2 sequences are SGHVS and FQNEAQ. This CDR3 has 19 residues. This CDR3 is CASSLARVATGEDVEKLFF. The CDR3 bases are TGTGCCAGCAGCTTAGCCCGGGTAGCCACAGGGGAAGACGTTGAAAAACTGTTTTTT. Full variable domain (remainder filled in from reference TRBV7-8 and TRBJ1-4): GAGVSQSPRYKVAKRGQDVALRCDPISGHVSLFWYQQALGQGPEFLTYFQNEAQLDKSGLPSDRFFAERPEGSVSTLKIQRTQQEDSAVYLCASSLARVATGEDVEKLFFGSGTQLSVL.

With respect to this clonotype: One junction end disagrees with the germline gene, perhaps due to a read error. The chain couples TRBV30 to TRBJ2-3; 7 bases match TRBD2. The germline CDR1 and CDR2 sequences are GTSNPN and SVGIG (reference sequence). The CDR3 spans 15 residues. CDR3: CTWSHGTTDTDTQYF. The CDR3 nucleotides read TGTACCTGGAGTCACGGGACTACCGACACAGATACGCAGTATTTT.

CDR3 DNA: TGTGCCAGCAGTTACACCGGGGACTACAATGAGCAGTTCTTC. It is translated as CASSYTGDYNEQFF. The chain recombines TRBV6-5 with TRBJ2-1, with D perhaps TRBD2 (5 bases). V lost 2 bases, J lost 3 bases, and 8 bases lay in between. The CDR3 contains 14 residues. Germline CDR1 MNHEY, CDR2 SVGAGI.

This clonotype was found many times. This sequence joins TRBV7-2 and TRBJ2-7, with D unresolved. Trimming pared 5 bases from V and 8 bases from J, leaving 13 bases between. Germline lookup yields CDR1 SGHTA and CDR2 FQGNSA. The CDR3 is 12 amino acids. For the CDR3, the DNA is TGTGCCAGCAGCCCCACCGTAGGTCAGCAGTACTTC. It encodes CASSPTVGQQYF. The complete variable domain, with remaining parts taken from reference TRBV7-2 and TRBJ2-7, reads GAGVSQSPSNKVTEKGKDVELRCDPISGHTALYWYRQSLGQGLEFLIYFQGNSAPDKSGLPSDRFSAERTGGSVSTLTIQRTQQEDSAVYLCASSPTVGQQYFGPGTRLTVT.

This clonotype has at least ten counts. The chain joins TRBV7-2 to TRBJ2-7; D uncertain. The germline gives CDR1 SGHTA, CDR2 FQGNSA. Trimming removed 1 base at V and 3 bases at J, with 13 bases between. The CDR3 extends over 15 amino acids. CDR3 in DNA: TGTGCCAGCAGCTTAGTTCCGAACTCGAACTACGAGCAGTACTTC. Translating gives CASSLVPNSNYEQYF.

This clonotype was found a few times. The chain is built from TRBV12-3 or TRBV12-4 and TRBJ2-5; D is possibly TRBD1 or TRBD2 (6 bases each). CDR3 size: 15 residues. V was clipped by 0 bases and J by 5 bases, with 13 bases between them. CDR3 sequence: CASSLAGGIGETQYF. In DNA, the CDR3 is TGTGCCAGCAGTTTAGCAGGGGGGATAGGGGAGACCCAGTACTTC.

The chain couples TRBV12-3 or TRBV12-4 to TRBJ2-5, with no clear D. The CDR3 contains 12 residues. Trimming stripped 5 bases from V and 7 bases from J, with 11 bases between. CDR3 DNA sequence: TGTGCCAGCAGTCCGCAAGTGGCGACCCAGTACTTC. This translates into CASSPQVATQYF.

Many counts were recorded for this clonotype. This chain uses TRBV20-1 with TRBJ1-5, with 12 bases matching TRBD1. The CDR3 consists of 14 residues. CDR1 DFQATT and CDR2 SNEGSKA come from the germline V gene (reference sequence). The V and J ends lost 3 bases and 7 bases, in that order; junction bases with no gene match: 4. In nucleotides, the CDR3 is TGCAGTGCTAGTCCCGGGACAGGGGGCCAGCCCCAGCATTTT. Translation gives CSASPGTGGQPQHF.

This chain uses TRBV20-1 with TRBJ2-5; 8 bases line up with TRBD1. Germline lookup yields CDR1 DFQATT and CDR2 SNEGSKA (reference sequence). The ends lost 1 base at V and 1 base at J; junction bases unmatched: 2. The CDR3 is made up of 14 amino acids. The CDR3 sequence is CSARAGQAQETQYF. As DNA, the CDR3 is TGCAGTGCTAGAGCGGGACAGGCCCAAGAGACCCAGTACTTC.

In its sample, this clonotype was seen many times. The chain employs TRBV15 and TRBJ2-2, with 13 bases lining up with TRBD2. Germline-derived CDR1 and CDR2 are LNHNV and YYDKDF (reference sequence). This CDR3 is 16 amino acids long. Trimming at V came to 5 bases and at J to 0 bases, leaving 0 bases not matched to a gene. CDR3 amino acids: CATSGTSGTNTGELFF. CDR3 in DNA: TGTGCCACCAGCGGGACTAGCGGGACGAACACCGGGGAGCTGTTTTTT.

Notes on this clonotype: This may arise from a read error, as a much more abundant clone is one base away. The V call is TRBV11-2, the J call TRBJ2-2; perhaps TRBD1 as D (5 bases). The CDR3 is 15 residues long. Germline V lookup: CDR1 SGHAT, CDR2 FQNNGV. DNA of the CDR3: TGTGTCAGCAGATTGTCCACAGGGAACACCGGGGAGCTGTTTTTT. It yields the protein CVSRLSTGNTGELFF.

This clonotype was seen more than once but under ten times. V gene TRBV5-1 combines with J gene TRBJ1-1; D is unclear. CDR1 and CDR2 (germline): SGHRS, YFSETQ. V was shortened by 0 bases and J by 4 bases, with 19 bases between the two germline ends. The CDR3 contains 17 residues. DNA for the CDR3: TGCGCCAGCAGCTTGGCCGGGCAGCCGCGATTTTTCACTGAAGCTTTCTTT. It is translated as CASSLAGQPRFFTEAFF.

This clonotype has at least ten counts. The gene calls are TRBV5-1 and TRBJ2-2, with 7 positions matching TRBD2. Germline V gives CDR1 SGHRS, CDR2 YFSETQ. V was clipped by 6 bases and J by 0 bases; unmatched bases: 8. The CDR3 totals 16 residues. This CDR3 reads CASNPSGISNTGELFF. As DNA, the CDR3 is TGCGCCAGCAACCCTAGCGGCATTTCGAACACCGGGGAGCTGTTTTTT.

This clonotype showed up many times. The V call is TRBV28, the J call TRBJ2-3, with 14 bases identical to TRBD2. This CDR3 is built from 16 residues. Germline lookup yields CDR1 MDHEN and CDR2 SYDVKM. V shed 5 bases and J 2 bases; nucleotides not matched to a gene: 3. The CDR3 region is CASSATSGRATDTQYF. The CDR3 DNA sequence: TGTGCCAGCAGTGCGACTAGCGGGAGGGCCACAGATACGCAGTATTTT.

This clonotype has only a few counts. The gene calls are TRBV7-2 and TRBJ2-3, with 8 bases matching TRBD2. V was clipped by 5 bases and J by 1 base; unmatched bases: 5. The CDR3 contains 15 residues. The germline V gene has CDR1 SGHTA and CDR2 FQGNSA. CDR3 DNA: TGTGCCAGCAGCACCGGGGGGGGACGCACAGATACGCAGTATTTT. Translating gives CASSTGGGRTDTQYF.

This clonotype turned up a few times. The chain recombines TRBV29-1 with TRBJ2-1; D gene uncertain. Germline loops: CDR1 SQVTM, CDR2 ANQGSEA. Trimming left V 0 bases short and J 1 base short, with 13 bases between. This CDR3 comprises 16 residues. DNA of the CDR3: TGCAGCGTTGAAGAAGGCTCGTCAGCGTCCTACAATGAGCAGTTCTTC. Translated, it gives CSVEEGSSASYNEQFF.

On this clonotype: Being one base from a much bigger clone, this may be a read error. CDR3 in amino acids: CASSQSSENIGEKLFF. CDR3 coding DNA: TGTGCCAGCAGCCAGAGTTCGGAGAATATCGGAGAAAAACTGTTTTTT. The V gene is TRBV3-1, the J gene TRBJ1-4; D uncertain. Germline assignment: CDR1 LGHDT and CDR2 YNNKEL (reference sequence). Trimming removed 3 bases at V and 8 bases at J, with 19 bases between. The CDR3 contains 16 residues.

This clonotype was observed many times. This chain connects TRBV29-1 to TRBJ2-3; 10 positions match TRBD1. The CDR3 is made up of 14 amino acids. V lost 6 bases to trimming and J lost 2 bases; unmatched junction nucleotides: 5. CDR1 and CDR2 (germline): SQVTM, ANQGSEA. The CDR3 nucleotides are TGCAGCGTGAGGGACAGGGGACCCACAGATACGCAGTATTTT. Translation gives CSVRDRGPTDTQYF.

This clonotype was observed a few times. The genes are TRBV3-1 and TRBJ2-7; maybe TRBD2 (6 bases). The CDR3 loop spans 11 amino acids. Germline CDR1 reads LGHDT; CDR2 reads YNNKEL (reference sequence). With 10 bases removed from V and 5 bases from J, the gap between germline ends came to 12 bases. The CDR3 loop is CATLGRNEQYF. CDR3 in DNA: TGTGCCACCTTGGGGAGGAACGAGCAGTACTTC.

Only a few counts were recorded for this clonotype. The genes are TRBV9 and TRBJ2-3; D remains unclear. Per germline, CDR1 SGDLS and CDR2 YYNGEE. The CDR3 is 16 amino acids. The V gene lost 0 bases and the J gene lost 6 bases, with 17 bases spanning the gap. The CDR3 is CASSVAGARLQDTQYF. The CDR3 region has the DNA TGTGCCAGCAGCGTAGCTGGAGCTCGGTTGCAGGATACGCAGTATTTT. The complete variable domain, with remaining parts taken from reference TRBV9 and TRBJ2-3, reads DSGVTQTPKHLITATGQRVTLRCSPRSGDLSVYWYQQSLDQGLQFLIQYYNGEERAKGNILERFSAQQFPDLHSELNLSSLELGDSALYFCASSVAGARLQDTQYFGPGTRLTVL.

This clonotype was found many times. This chain connects TRBV20-1 to TRBJ1-4; D is possibly TRBD1 (5 bases). Trimming shortened V by 6 bases and J by 1 base, and 15 bases separated the two germline ends. Germline CDR1 reads DFQATT; CDR2 reads SNEGSKA (reference sequence). There are 15 residues in the CDR3. Here the CDR3 DNA reads TGCAGTGCCCTCGGGGCAGGAGGAACTAATGAAAAACTGTTTTTT. Translating it yields CSALGAGGTNEKLFF.

The chain carries TRBV7-2 and TRBJ2-2; D might be TRBD2 (5 bases). From germline, CDR1 is SGHTA and CDR2 FQGNSA. V lost 4 bases and J lost 2, with 11 bases in between. The CDR3 loop spans 15 amino acids. Here the CDR3 reads CASSSDLLNTGELFF. CDR3 DNA sequence: TGTGCCAGCAGCTCGGACTTGCTCAACACCGGGGAGCTGTTTTTT.

Ten or more counts support this clonotype. The chain carries TRBV20-1 and TRBJ2-5; 9 bases agree with TRBD2. The germline V gene encodes CDR1 DFQATT and CDR2 SNEGSKA (reference sequence). This CDR3 is built from 20 residues. V lost 0 bases and J lost 1; bases outside the gene matches: 18. CDR3 sequence (DNA): TGCAGTGCTAGAGACCTAAACGGGCTAGCGGGACCCCAAATCCAAGAGACCCAGTACTTC. It translates to CSARDLNGLAGPQIQETQYF.